The rows below give T cell receptor beta chains drawn from one sample of a study of T cell repertoires in cytomegalovirus infection. A single record per CDR3 protein comes from TCRdb applying MiXCR to the reads. Seen here are over 250,000 distinct CDR3 sequences, 20% to 25% observed once, and the top ten hold around 20%. Which antigens these TCRs recognize remains unknown. Sequenced here: cultured PBMCs, sampled from culture after CMV antigen stimulation. These receptor sequences come from a human donor in good health (CMV status not recorded). Some clones in this sample may be carry-over from other donors' samples. Both conserved end residues are part of each CDR3. The D gene is left open where the match is weak. Clone size is stated in some rows and not others, as once, few, many or a class when expanded.

CDR3 protein | CDR3 DNA | J gene | clone size | D gene | V gene
CASSRRRGGIGGGNEQFF | TGTGCCAGCAGCCGCCGCCGCGGCGGGATCGGGGGGGGCAATGAGCAGTTCTTC | TRBJ2-1 | few | TRBD2 | TRBV7-2
CASSFLSGTDTQYF | TGTGCCAGCAGTTTTTTATCTGGCACAGATACGCAGTATTTT | TRBJ2-3 | many | . | TRBV28
CATSKGSGANVLTF | TGTGCCACCAGCAAGGGCTCTGGGGCCAACGTCCTGACTTTC | TRBJ2-6 | . | . | TRBV15
CASRILDRGPANTGELFF | TGTGCCAGCAGAATACTTGACAGGGGGCCGGCTAACACCGGGGAGCTGTTTTTT | TRBJ2-2 | . | TRBD1 | TRBV6-2/TRBV6-3
CASSQQGNTDTQYF | TGTGCCAGCAGTCAACAGGGGAACACAGATACGCAGTATTTT | TRBJ2-3 | few | TRBD1 | TRBV5-4
CASSAQGAQQPQHF | TGTGCCAGCAGCGCCCAGGGGGCTCAGCAGCCCCAGCATTTT | TRBJ1-5 | . | TRBD1 | TRBV7-6
CASSQDPGIFGYTF | TGTGCCAGCAGCCAAGACCCCGGGATTTTTGGCTACACCTTC | TRBJ1-2 | . | . | TRBV3-1
CASSTRGGSEKLFF | TGTGCCAGCAGCACCAGGGGAGGGAGTGAAAAACTGTTTTTT | TRBJ1-4 | many | . | TRBV7-2
CASSVLGGQPQHF | TGTGCCAGCAGTGTTTTAGGCGGACAGCCCCAGCATTTT | TRBJ1-5 | . | . | TRBV6-4
CASSGVNTGELFF | TGTGCCAGTAGCGGGGTGAACACCGGGGAGCTGTTTTTT | TRBJ2-2 | few | . | TRBV19
CASSQPITGFGRRAFF | TGTGCCAGCAGCCAACCTATAACAGGATTCGGCCGACGAGCTTTCTTT | TRBJ1-1 | many | . | TRBV7-9
CASSPPGAEADTQYF | TGTGCCAGCTCACCACCCGGGGCCGAGGCGGATACGCAGTATTTT | TRBJ2-3 | . | . | TRBV18
CASSVGQGNYGYTF | TGTGCCAGCAGCGTTGGACAGGGGAACTATGGCTACACCTTC | TRBJ1-2 | many | TRBD1 | TRBV7-8
CASSPQTNEKLFF | TGCGCCAGCAGCCCACAGACTAATGAAAAACTGTTTTTT | TRBJ1-4 | many | . | TRBV4-3
CASSEVARGKNIQYF | TGTGCCAGCAGTGAAGTAGCAAGAGGCAAAAACATTCAGTACTTC | TRBJ2-4 | . | . | TRBV2
CASSLRLGGNNEQFF | TGTGCCAGCAGCTTAAGACTAGGAGGGAACAATGAGCAGTTCTTC | TRBJ2-1 | . | . | TRBV7-8
CASSLFGGVNTEAFF | TGCGCCAGCAGCTTGTTCGGGGGGGTAAACACTGAAGCTTTCTTT | TRBJ1-1 | few | . | TRBV5-1
CASSPETGGLNEKLFF | TGTGCCAGCTCACCGGAGACAGGAGGACTGAATGAAAAACTGTTTTTT | TRBJ1-4 | . | . | TRBV18
CAWSVNQGQPQHF | TGTGCCTGGAGTGTGAATCAGGGACAGCCCCAGCATTTT | TRBJ1-5 | . | . | TRBV30
CASRPGGAGEKLFF | TGTGCCAGCAGACCAGGGGGCGCGGGTGAAAAACTGTTTTTT | TRBJ1-4 | . | TRBD1 | TRBV6-5
CASSRTGARTEAFF | TGTGCCAGCAGTAGGACAGGGGCTCGAACTGAAGCTTTCTTT | TRBJ1-1 | . | TRBD1 | TRBV6-1
CASSRAGVTYNEQFF | TGTGCCAGCAGCCGAGCGGGAGTCACCTACAATGAGCAGTTCTTC | TRBJ2-1 | many | TRBD2 | TRBV7-2
CASSRPPDRGYEQYF | TGTGCCAGCAGCCGACCCCCGGACAGGGGGTATGAGCAGTACTTC | TRBJ2-7 | . | TRBD1 | TRBV6-2/TRBV6-3
CASSLSWQGRETQYF | TGTGCCAGCAGCCTCAGCTGGCAGGGGCGGGAGACCCAGTACTTC | TRBJ2-5 | . | . | TRBV7-3
CASSRLAGAKNIQYF | TGCGCCAGCAGCCGACTAGCGGGAGCCAAAAACATTCAGTACTTC | TRBJ2-4 | few | TRBD2 | TRBV5-1
CASSLWREGTGELFF | TGTGCTAGCAGCTTATGGCGGGAGGGCACCGGGGAGCTGTTTTTT | TRBJ2-2 | . | TRBD2 | TRBV7-6
CASSVVVGPGELFF | TGTGCCAGCAGCGTAGTGGTGGGACCCGGGGAGCTGTTTTTT | TRBJ2-2 | few | . | TRBV9
CASSWTGGDTQYF | TGTGCCAGCAGTTGGACGGGGGGGGATACGCAGTATTTT | TRBJ2-3 | . | TRBD2 | TRBV6-6
CASSLNRRYNEQFF | TGTGCCAGCAGCTTAAATCGCCGGTACAATGAGCAGTTCTTC | TRBJ2-1 | many | . | TRBV7-2
CASSYVNTGELFF | TGTGCCAGCAGTTACGTGAACACCGGGGAGCTGTTTTTT | TRBJ2-2 | many | . | TRBV6-5
CASSPGDRNQPQHF | TGTGCCAGCAGCCCAGGGGACCGGAATCAGCCCCAGCATTTT | TRBJ1-5 | . | . | TRBV2
CATVLGGLSYNEQFF | TGTGCCACCGTCCTCGGGGGACTGAGCTATAATGAGCAGTTCTTC | TRBJ2-1 | once | . | TRBV7-9
CASSPWIRGTGELFF | TGTGCCAGCAGCCCCTGGATTCGCGGCACCGGGGAGCTGTTTTTT | TRBJ2-2 | few | . | TRBV7-2
CASSYSPTGTYGYTF | TGTGCCAGCAGTTACTCTCCGACAGGGACCTATGGCTACACCTTC | TRBJ1-2 | few | TRBD1 | TRBV6-5
CATSVLANGTDTQYF | TGTGCCACCAGTGTCCTGGCAAATGGTACGGATACGCAGTATTTT | TRBJ2-3 | few | . | TRBV24-1
CASSDLGMGGTSMNTEAFF | TGTGCCAGCAGTGATTTAGGTATGGGGGGAACGTCGATGAACACTGAAGCTTTCTTT | TRBJ1-1 | few | . | TRBV6-5
CATSDLQKICTGEMNTEAFF | TGTGCCACCAGTGATTTGCAAAAAATTTGTACAGGGGAGATGAACACTGAAGCTTTCTTT | TRBJ1-1 | few | TRBD1 | TRBV24-1
CASSYSGPLSAFF | TGTGCCAGCAGTTACTCTGGCCCGCTGTCAGCTTTCTTT | TRBJ1-1 | . | . | TRBV6-6
CASSPLNNEQFF | TGTGCCAGCAGCCCCCTTAACAATGAGCAGTTCTTC | TRBJ2-1 | . | . | TRBV7-2
CASSPAGGRRGSYNEQFF | TGTGCCAGCAGTCCTGCGGGCGGGAGGCGGGGGTCCTACAATGAGCAGTTCTTC | TRBJ2-1 | many | TRBD2 | TRBV12-3/TRBV12-4
CASSLGQGPANYGYTF | TGTGCCAGCAGTTTGGGGCAGGGGCCAGCAAACTATGGCTACACCTTC | TRBJ1-2 | . | . | TRBV28
CASTQTRGDNEQFF | TGTGCCAGTACTCAAACAAGAGGAGACAATGAGCAGTTCTTC | TRBJ2-1 | few | . | TRBV19
CATSTHGTTGNTIYF | TGTGCCACCAGCACCCATGGGACAACTGGAAACACCATATATTTT | TRBJ1-3 | few | . | TRBV15
CASSFRGSGANVLTF | TGTGCCAGCAGTTTCAGGGGCTCTGGGGCCAACGTCCTGACTTTC | TRBJ2-6 | many | . | TRBV12-3/TRBV12-4
CARPLAATSTDTQYF | TGTGCCAGACCCCTTGCAGCGACTAGCACAGATACGCAGTATTTT | TRBJ2-3 | few | . | TRBV11-2
CASSPGRALIQYF | TGTGCCAGCAGCCCCGGTAGGGCCCTAATTCAGTACTTC | TRBJ2-4 | few | . | TRBV7-2
CASRPRGAGGGEQFF | TGTGCCAGCAGACCCCGGGGGGCGGGAGGGGGTGAGCAGTTCTTC | TRBJ2-1 | many | TRBD2 | TRBV6-2/TRBV6-3
CASSFDGLEDTEAFF | TGTGCCAGCAGTTTCGACGGGCTTGAGGACACTGAAGCTTTCTTT | TRBJ1-1 | many | . | TRBV28